This TCR beta chain was recorded in a study of shared clonotypes between healthy human individuals. Study background: Three plates each covered CD4 naive and memory; CD8 naive two, CD8 memory one. The study's findings and limits: Collection of samples was limited to blood; tissue repertoires likely differ.

Clones were sequenced by immunoSEQ multiplex PCR, and TCRdb holds only the in-frame ones, with some missing. The sample holds about 1.1 million clones, approximately 80% seen once. As to this clone: The antigen is unknown.

Adults of Caucasian background living in Nashville, Tennessee made up all donors. Germline trimming cut 0 bases from V and 5 bases from J; bases unmatched to any gene: 3. Germline CDR1 is LGHNA and CDR2 is YSLEER. The CDR3 totals 15 residues. This TCR came from a man aged 18-30 years in good health. Some clones in this sample may be carry-over from other donors' samples. J is TRBJ1-2 and V is TRBV4-3, with 10 nucleotides matching TRBD1. Specimen: memory CD4+ T cells from PBMCs. Subset specified: CD45RA-negative fraction. The CDR3 nucleotides are TGCGCCAGCAGCCAAGATTGGGGACAGGGGTATGGCTACACCTTC. The encoded protein is CASSQDWGQGYGYTF.